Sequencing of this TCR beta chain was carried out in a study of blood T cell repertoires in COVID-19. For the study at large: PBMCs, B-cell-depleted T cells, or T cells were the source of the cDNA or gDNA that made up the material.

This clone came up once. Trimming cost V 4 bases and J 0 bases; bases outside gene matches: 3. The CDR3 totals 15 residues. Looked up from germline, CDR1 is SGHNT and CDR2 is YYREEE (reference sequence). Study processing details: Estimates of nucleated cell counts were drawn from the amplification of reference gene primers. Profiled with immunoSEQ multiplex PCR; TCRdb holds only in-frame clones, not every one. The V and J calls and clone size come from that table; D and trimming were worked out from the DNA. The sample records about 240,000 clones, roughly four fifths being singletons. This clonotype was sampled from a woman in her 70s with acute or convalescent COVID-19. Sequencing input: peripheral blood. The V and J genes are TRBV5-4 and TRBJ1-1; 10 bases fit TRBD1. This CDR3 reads CASSRTGGMNTEAFF. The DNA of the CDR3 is TGTGCCAGCAGCCGGACAGGGGGGATGAACACTGAAGCTTTCTTT.